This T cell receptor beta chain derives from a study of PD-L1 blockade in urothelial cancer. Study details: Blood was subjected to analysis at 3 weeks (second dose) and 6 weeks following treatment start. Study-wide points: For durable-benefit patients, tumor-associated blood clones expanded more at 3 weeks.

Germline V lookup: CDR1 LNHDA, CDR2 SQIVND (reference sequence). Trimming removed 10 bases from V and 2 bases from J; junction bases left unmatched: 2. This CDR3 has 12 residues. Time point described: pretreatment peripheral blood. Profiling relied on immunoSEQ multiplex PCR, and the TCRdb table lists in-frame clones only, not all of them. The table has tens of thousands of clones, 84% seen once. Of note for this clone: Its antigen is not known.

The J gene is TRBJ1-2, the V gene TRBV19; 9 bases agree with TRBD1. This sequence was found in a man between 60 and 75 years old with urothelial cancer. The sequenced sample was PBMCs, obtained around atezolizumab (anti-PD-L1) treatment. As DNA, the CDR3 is TGTGCCACCGGGACAGGGAACTATGGCTACACCTTC. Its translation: CATGTGNYGYTF.